This T cell receptor (beta chain) was recorded in a study of lymphopenia after photon versus proton radiotherapy. J lost 2 bases, V lost 9 bases, and 7 bases had no gene match. Germline V gene data show CDR1 as SNHLY and CDR2 as FYNNEI. The CDR3 loop spans 14 amino acids. Study-wide results and limits: Relative stability marked proton patients; photon patients lost diversity and naive cells.

In regard to this clone: As yet, its antigen is unknown.

Here immunoSEQ multiplex PCR was the method, and the copy in TCRdb shows in-frame clones only, minus some. The table includes approximately 65,000 clones, approximately 90% detected once. The receptor was derived from a woman in her seventies with pancreatic cancer. The sequences come from peripheral blood, collected from a patient treated with photon-based radiotherapy. This chain joins TRBV2 and TRBJ1-5; 7 positions match TRBD1. Here the CDR3 reads CASCWDSRNQPQHF. In DNA form, the CDR3 reads TGTGCCAGTTGTTGGGACAGTCGCAATCAGCCCCAGCATTTT. Based on the CDR3 plus reference TRBV2 and TRBJ1-5, the full variable domain is EPEVTQTPSHQVTQMGQEVILRCVPISNHLYFYWYRQILGQKVEFLVSFYNNEISEKSEIFDDQFSVERPDGSNFTLKIRSTKLEDSAMYFCASCWDSRNQPQHFGDGTRLSIL.